The present entry profiles one T cell receptor (beta chain) with its context. This CDR3 is 15 amino acids long. Trimming cost V 6 bases and J 3 bases, with 14 bases left between them. CDR1 MNHEY and CDR2 SVGEGT come from the germline V gene. The sample originates from a study of T cells in Graves' hyperthyroidism and ophthalmopathy. Authors of the study amplified TCR beta CDR3 regions from RNA transcripts. Researchers ran a first-round RT-PCR on the TCR CDR3 using the HTBI primer set. TCRdb recomputed calls from the multiplex PCR reads with MiXCR, one row per CDR3 protein. The sample includes some 500,000 distinct CDR3 sequences, roughly 14% seen only once; the top ten take 17%.

Sequences were obtained from blood. The receptor was isolated from a woman between 18 and 29 years old with Graves' hyperthyroidism. The chain employs TRBV6-2 or TRBV6-3 and TRBJ2-2; D gene uncertain. The chain's CDR3 is CASSYLLGDTGELFF. The CDR3 coding sequence is TGTGCCAGCAGCTACCTGCTCGGTGACACCGGGGAGCTGTTTTTT.